One and the same sample provided the 27 T cell receptor beta chains below, sequenced in a study of blood T cells in healthy people across ages. Alongside a J-beta primer mix, a sample-barcoded 5' primer served in a second PCR lasting roughly 6 to 11 cycles. One entry per CDR3 protein results from TCRdb running MiXCR on the 5' RACE reads. Altogether around 650,000 distinct CDR3 sequences are present, about 32% being singletons, with the ten largest covering approximately 15%. Source material: blood. All receptors come from a woman over 75 in good health.

A note on this clonotype: Possible read error: a much larger clone is one base away. J is TRBJ2-7 and V is TRBV5-1, with D perhaps matching TRBD1 (6 bases). CDR1 is SGHRS, CDR2 YFSETQ, per germline. The CDR3 loop spans 18 amino acids. V was pared by 0 bases and J by 2 bases, with 21 bases between. The CDR3 spells CASSLAGSCSQGTYEQYF. CDR3 bases: TGCGCCAGCAGCTTGGCCGGTAGCTGTAGTCAGGGGACCTACGAGCAGTACTTC.

J is TRBJ1-6 and V is TRBV6-1; TRBD1 is a possible D gene (5 bases). V was cut by 8 bases and J by 8 bases, with 13 bases left in between. Germline V CDR1 and CDR2: MNHNS, SASEGT. This CDR3 region has 13 residues. The CDR3 DNA is TGTGCCAGCGGGGGTCGTCGGGATTCACCCCTCCACTTT. Translated, it gives CASGGRRDSPLHF.

In its sample, this clonotype was seen many times. The CDR3 DNA is TGTGCCAGCAGTGAAGGACAGAACTATGGCTACACCTTC. It is translated as CASSEGQNYGYTF. The V gene is TRBV25-1, the J gene TRBJ1-2; maybe TRBD1 (6 bases). V lost 2 bases and J 2 bases, leaving 6 bases between the germline ends. The CDR3 has 13 residues. Per germline, CDR1 MGHDK and CDR2 SYGVNS.

This clonotype was found many times. V is TRBV3-1 and J is TRBJ2-5, with 9 bases that match TRBD2. The CDR3 totals 16 residues. Unmatched junction bases numbered 10, after V lost 4 bases and J lost 4 bases. From germline, CDR1 is LGHDT and CDR2 YNNKEL (reference sequence). CDR3 loop: CASSRGTGTSRETQYF. Written as DNA, the CDR3 is TGTGCCAGCAGCCGAGGAACCGGGACTAGCCGAGAGACCCAGTACTTC.

In its sample, this clonotype was seen many times. This rearrangement joins TRBV6-5 to TRBJ2-1; 10 bases are shared with TRBD2. Germline-derived CDR1 and CDR2 are MNHEY and SVGAGI. The V segment lost 6 bases and the J segment 8 bases; nucleotides outside the gene matches: 7. CDR3 length equals 14 residues. The CDR3 region has the DNA TGTGCCAGCAGCCCAGCGGGGGGGAGCGATGAGCAGTTCTTC. This encodes CASSPAGGSDEQFF.

This clonotype was detected only once. V and J are TRBV15 and TRBJ2-2; 11 bases are shared with TRBD2. The length of the CDR3 is 19 residues. V was pared by 2 bases and J by 4 bases, with 12 bases of the junction left unmatched. The germline V gene has CDR1 LNHNV and CDR2 YYDKDF (reference sequence). In DNA, the CDR3 is TGTGCCACCAGCAGATCCGTACTAGCGGGGGTGCGAGGCACCGGGGAGCTGTTTTTT. Translated: CATSRSVLAGVRGTGELFF.

This clonotype was seen only a few times. The J gene is TRBJ2-7, the V gene TRBV3-1, with D unresolved. This CDR3 spans 13 amino acids. Between the trimmed V and J ends, which lost 3 bases and 4 bases, there was a span of 10 bases. The V gene's germline CDR1 is LGHDT and CDR2 YNNKEL (reference sequence). CDR3 coding DNA: TGTGCCAGCAGCCAGGGGATACGGTACGAGCAGTACTTC. Residues: CASSQGIRYEQYF.

The chain has TRBV7-3 and TRBJ1-6, with 10 nucleotides matching TRBD1. This CDR3 is built from 14 residues. Trimming removed 3 bases from V and 11 bases from J; junction bases left unmatched: 4. From germline, CDR1 is SGHTA and CDR2 FQGTGA. The CDR3 protein is CASSLTGGDPPLHF. The CDR3 bases are TGTGCCAGCAGCTTGACAGGGGGCGATCCACCCCTCCACTTT. Looking up the rest from reference TRBV7-3 and TRBJ1-6 gives the full variable domain: GAGVSQTPSNKVTEKGKYVELRCDPISGHTALYWYRQSLGQGPEFLIYFQGTGAADDSGLPNDRFFAVRPEGSVSTLKIQRTERGDSAVYLCASSLTGGDPPLHFGNGTRLTVT.

This clonotype was detected a few times. The chain carries TRBV5-1 and TRBJ1-1; D is possibly TRBD1 (5 bases). The CDR3 has 13 residues. The germline gives CDR1 SGHRS, CDR2 YFSETQ. V was pared by 7 bases and J by 6 bases, with 16 bases between. CDR3 region: CASREGIRAEAFF. In DNA, the CDR3 is TGCGCCAGCCGCGAAGGGATCAGGGCTGAAGCTTTCTTT.

At least ten counts were recorded for this clonotype. The CDR3 coding sequence is TGTGCCAGCACCCGGACAGGAGGCTATGGCTACACCTTC. The encoded protein is CASTRTGGYGYTF. The chain links TRBV12-3 or TRBV12-4 to TRBJ1-2, with 7 bases matching TRBD1. The CDR3 spans 13 residues. V lost 7 bases, J lost 4 bases, and 6 bases stayed unmatched.

This clonotype came up once. Here the CDR3 DNA reads TGCGCCAGCAGCTTCGGCATTACCTACGAGCAGTACTTC. Its protein is CASSFGITYEQYF. This sequence joins TRBV5-1 and TRBJ2-7; D remains unclear. CDR1 is SGHRS and CDR2 is YFSETQ in the germline V gene. The CDR3 is 13 residues long. V lost 2 bases and J 2 bases, leaving 8 bases between the germline ends.

This clonotype was observed at least ten times. J is TRBJ1-1 and V is TRBV12-3 or TRBV12-4; D unclear. The length of the CDR3 is 16 residues. V dropped 1 base and J dropped 2 bases, with 14 bases sitting between them. CDR3 amino acids: CASSLGRTGFNTEAFF. CDR3 nucleotide sequence: TGTGCCAGCAGTTTAGGGAGAACGGGTTTCAACACTGAAGCTTTCTTT.

The chain uses TRBV7-2 and TRBJ1-1, with a weak D call TRBD1 (5 bases). V was pared by 3 bases and J by 7 bases, with 18 bases between. The CDR3 runs 15 residues. Germline V gene data show CDR1 as SGHTA and CDR2 as FQGNSA. The CDR3 here is CASSFAGGAMGEAFF. The CDR3, as DNA: TGTGCCAGCAGCTTCGCTGGAGGGGCAATGGGTGAAGCTTTCTTT.

On this clonotype: Being one base from a much bigger clone, this may be a read error. The J gene is TRBJ2-1, the V gene TRBV6-2 or TRBV6-3, with D unresolved. Gene TRBJ2-7 matches the end of the DNA better, so the J call may be wrong. The length of the CDR3 is 11 residues. Germline values: CDR1 MNHEY, CDR2 SVGEGT. The chain's CDR3 is CASRDGREQYF. CDR3 DNA: TGTGCCAGCAGGGACGGGCGCGAGCAGTACTTC.

This clonotype was recorded at least ten times. The J gene is TRBJ2-3, the V gene TRBV7-2; D may be TRBD2 (6 bases). Germline V gene data show CDR1 as SGHTA and CDR2 as FQGNSA. The CDR3 spans 14 residues. V was cut by 3 bases and J by 5 bases, with 12 bases left in between. CDR3 residues: CASSLDGGKDTQYF. In DNA form, the CDR3 reads TGTGCCAGCAGCTTGGACGGGGGTAAAGATACGCAGTATTTT.

At least ten counts were recorded for this clonotype. The genes are TRBV20-1 and TRBJ2-5; D is undetermined. The CDR3 has 12 residues. Deletions cut 5 bases from V and 4 bases from J, with 11 bases between. Looked up from germline, CDR1 is DFQATT and CDR2 is SNEGSKA (reference sequence). The CDR3 DNA is TGCAGTGCTCGGATGGCTCTAGAGACCCAGTACTTC. Translated: CSARMALETQYF.

This clonotype was recorded at least ten times. The rearrangement links TRBV7-2 to TRBJ1-1; no definite D call. This CDR3 has 13 residues. CDR1 and CDR2 from the germline V gene are SGHTA and FQGNSA. Trimming pared 8 bases from V and 5 bases from J, leaving 15 bases between. DNA of the CDR3: TGTGCCAGCTTCCCCCTCAGTGGAACTGAAGCTTTCTTT. Translating gives CASFPLSGTEAFF.

In the case of this clonotype: A much larger clone is a single base away; this may be a read error. Given the absence of the conserved phenylalanine or tryptophan at the CDR3 end, a read error is likely. The chain couples TRBV5-1 to TRBJ2-7; TRBD1 is a possible D gene (6 bases). V lost 2 bases and J 3 bases, leaving 12 bases between the germline ends. Germline assignment: CDR1 SGHRS and CDR2 YFSETQ. This CDR3 comprises 14 residues. The chain's CDR3 is CASSLGGTGYEQYL. In nucleotides, the CDR3 is TGCGCCAGCAGCTTAGGGGGTACAGGCTACGAGCAGTACTTA.

The CDR3 DNA follows: TGCGCCAGCAGCCCAGGACAGGGGGCGCGAAGGAATGAAAAACTGTTTTTT. This translates into CASSPGQGARRNEKLFF. The chain employs TRBV5-1 and TRBJ1-4; 11 bases are a match to TRBD1. Unmatched junction bases numbered 10, after V lost 4 bases and J lost 5 bases. CDR3 length equals 17 residues. Germline CDR1 SGHRS, CDR2 YFSETQ.

This clonotype was counted between two and nine times. CDR3 in amino acids: CASSPDRGGGYGYTF. The CDR3 region has the DNA TGTGCCAGCAGTCCCGACAGGGGGGGGGGCTATGGCTACACCTTC. This chain uses TRBV12-3 or TRBV12-4 with TRBJ1-2, with 9 bases matching TRBD1. V was clipped by 5 bases and J by 4 bases; unmatched bases: 8. The CDR3 is made up of 15 amino acids.

This clonotype came up many times. The chain joins TRBV6-4 to TRBJ1-2; D perhaps matches TRBD1 (6 bases). Trimming pared 8 bases from V and 4 bases from J, leaving 8 bases between. CDR1 is MRHNA, CDR2 SNTAGT, per germline. The CDR3 length is 11 residues. The CDR3 region has the DNA TGTGCCAGCCGGGACATCTATGGCTACACCTTC. Translating it yields CASRDIYGYTF.

This clonotype has just one count. Mismatch with germline at one junction end may stem from a read error. The V and J genes are TRBV4-1 and TRBJ2-5; D remains unclear. Germline V CDR1 and CDR2: MGHRA, YSYEKL. The CDR3 spans 13 residues. Written as DNA, the CDR3 is TGCGCCAGCAGACAAGCCCCCCAAGAGACCCAGTACTTC. Amino acid sequence: CASRQAPQETQYF.

This clonotype was counted many times. This chain links TRBV4-3 with TRBJ1-4; D gene unclear. Trimming pared 1 base from V and 7 bases from J, leaving 10 bases between. This CDR3 has 14 amino acids. The germline V gene has CDR1 LGHNA and CDR2 YSLEER. The DNA for the CDR3 is TGCGCCAGCAGCCAAGTGGGAGGAGGTGAAAAACTGTTTTTT. This gives the protein CASSQVGGGEKLFF.

The chain links TRBV6-6 to TRBJ1-4; tentatively, D is TRBD1 (5 bases). The CDR3 is 14 amino acids. With 7 bases removed from V and 4 bases from J, the gap between germline ends came to 13 bases. CDR1 is MNHNY, CDR2 SVGAGI, per germline (reference sequence). The CDR3: CASKQDPRNEKLFF. Here the CDR3 DNA reads TGTGCCAGCAAACAGGATCCCCGTAATGAAAAACTGTTTTTT.

This clonotype was observed many times. The chain couples TRBV20-1 to TRBJ2-4, with 9 bases identical to TRBD2. The germline V gene has CDR1 DFQATT and CDR2 SNEGSKA (reference sequence). The CDR3 spans 18 residues. Trimming cost V 6 bases and J 0 bases; bases outside gene matches: 15. CDR3 nucleotides: TGCAGTGCCCAGCGCGGGGGGGACGGATCACTAGCCAAAAACATTCAGTACTTC. The encoded protein is CSAQRGGDGSLAKNIQYF.

The table lists this clonotype with many counts. The chain recombines TRBV4-3 with TRBJ1-6; possible D gene TRBD1, 5 bases. The germline V and J ends were trimmed by 1 base and 7 bases, with 11 bases remaining between them. The CDR3 totals 15 residues. Germline loops: CDR1 LGHNA, CDR2 YSLEER. CDR3 region: CASSQAWGLNSPLHF. As DNA, the CDR3 is TGCGCCAGCAGCCAAGCTTGGGGGTTGAATTCACCCCTCCACTTT.

This clonotype was seen many times. The chain recombines TRBV7-9 with TRBJ2-3, with 9 positions matching TRBD1. The length of the CDR3 is 13 residues. Per the germline V gene, CDR1 is SEHNR and CDR2 is FQNEAQ (reference sequence). The J segment lost 8 bases and the V segment lost 5 bases, leaving 5 bases of the junction unmatched. CDR3 nucleotide sequence: TGTGCCAGCAGCGTCACAGGGGGCGGTACGCAGTATTTT. It encodes CASSVTGGGTQYF. Looking up the rest from reference TRBV7-9 and TRBJ2-3 gives the full variable domain: DTGVSQNPRHKITKRGQNVTFRCDPISEHNRLYWYRQTLGQGPEFLTYFQNEAQLEKSRLLSDRFSAERPKGSFSTLEIQRTEQGDSAMYLCASSVTGGGTQYFGPGTRLTVL.